The present entry profiles one TCR beta chain with its context. This clone's antigen is unknown. No per-base quality is available; no much larger clone lies one base away. This entry comes from a study of long-term antiretroviral therapy in people with HIV (dated by TCRdb to the early 2020s). Background on the whole study: The earliest samples were collected approximately a decade before the 2015 WHO recommendation for immediate ART, a period when ART was typically delayed until CD4 counts fell. Whether ART initiation and durable HIV suppression were associated with changes in peripheral blood TRB repertoire composition and diversity was tested in a retrospective serial study. From some 27 adults with confirmed HIV infection, the cohort provided over 150 cryopreserved PBMC samples, gathered serially across a mean of approximately six years (range 1-12). Of the approximately 30 participants with HIV, about a dozen were female. No cross-contamination during QIAcube processing was seen in test extractions of a monoclonal T-cell line run alongside a few dozen polyclonal samples. Broad study findings and their caveats: The repertoire was dominated across all time points by expanded TRB clones identified before ART initiation, although this dominance was seen to fluctuate and to decrease in many PLHIV after ART. Inferences about post-ART repertoire changes were limited because no data were available on ART adherence, viral resistance or therapy changes. Because pre-ART samples had limited cell numbers, profiling was done on unsorted PBMC rather than on sorted CD4+ and CD8+ T cells. Because PBMC availability was limited, only the TCR beta chain was sequenced, with no alpha chain pairing. HIV repertoires had narrower CDR3 length ranges than controls, and the network structure suggested an antigen-experienced repertoire that shifted only slightly toward naive after ART. A significant increase in TRB diversity was found to be associated with ART initiation, although TRB diversity was observed to remain significantly below that of transplant donor controls even after long-term ART. The samples span the years 2004 to 2017, and the ART regimens used at that time may not be as effective as current regimens.

V was cut back by 0 bases and J by 6 bases, leaving a gap of 13 bases between them. For CDR1 and CDR2, the germline V gene lists KGHSH and LQKENI. The CDR3, from cysteine to phenylalanine, totals 15 residues. Only the CDR3 DNA stays, 45 bases, in frame from base 1. Sequencing of the TRB variable region was done with the immunoSEQ hsTCRB v3.0 assay at survey level resolution. TRB sequencing targeted a depth of about 40,000-50,000 T-cell genomes per sample. An Illumina MiSeq with a v3 150-cycle kit was used to sequence the pooled TRB libraries. Processing in the source paper ran as follows. Repertoire analysis ran in R within a reproducible Nextflow workflow covering QC, data transformation and analysis. LymphoSeq2, an R package for AIRR-Seq data exploration, was used to implement custom analyses. A few samples yielding fewer than 5000 total TRB sequences were excluded, leaving approximately 200 analyzed HIV repertoires. Among the 170 to 200 HIV repertoires that were kept, roughly 58 were collected before ART initiation and about 130 were collected after ART initiation. Each repertoire was downsampled to 5000 TRB nucleotide sequences, and summary statistics were averaged across 100 downsampling iterations. TRB sequences were retained for analysis only if CDR3 regions of at least seven amino acids were present. Diversity was measured with a Shannon entropy-derived clonality score and the Gini coefficient. In the repertoire networks, any two of the top 5000 CDR3 amino acid sequences were connected whenever the two sequences differed by an edit distance of one. For TRB CDR3 amino acid sequences, antigen specificity groups and MHC restriction were predicted with GLIPH2. To flag known associations with CMV, EBV, HIV or tissue antigens, CDR3 amino acid sequences were compared against VDJdb and McPAS-TCR. Pre-ART, post-ART and control groups were compared with Wilcoxon signed-rank tests and Holm-Bonferroni correction. The source is immuneACCESS, and TCRdb retained only in-frame sequences with V and J called. Part of the clones is not carried over; for the studies checked, unresolved V genes explain less than half of this, and the remainder is unexplained. V, J and clone size reflect that table, while D and trimming were determined from the DNA. Counted in this sample were over 25,000 clones; 90% of them appeared once. Less than 8.5% of the sample belongs to the ten largest clones.

Inclusion was restricted to participants for whom at least one PBMC sample before ART initiation and at least two post-ART samples were available. Every participant with HIV received treatment in the United States of America. Cryopreserved samples of roughly 0.85-11 million PBMC were thawed and washed before DNA extraction. At the time of the earliest PBMC sample, participants with HIV were aged between about 23 and 54 years. Each participant contributed PBMC samples from 1-4 timepoints before ART initiation and 2-8 timepoints after ART initiation, with a median of 7 samples. Serial HIV viral load, CD4+ T-cell count, ART history and demographic data were obtained for every participant. Genomic DNA was extracted from unsorted PBMC with a Qiagen kit on a QIAcube, processed in batches of 12 samples.

The sample here was unsorted PBMCs, taken 3.2 years before starting antiretroviral therapy. The TCR comes from a man aged 50-60 years with HIV. The rearrangement combines TRBV18 with TRBJ2-3, with the identity of the D gene unclear. The nucleotide sequence reads as follows: TGTGCCAGCTCACCACCGGTGGGATTCTCCGATACGCAGTATTTT. The resulting protein is CASSPPVGFSDTQYF.